A single sample gave rise to the 26 T cell receptor beta chains below, sequenced in a study of shared clonotypes between healthy human individuals. Only in-frame clones appear in the TCRdb table, and some are missing; sequencing was by immunoSEQ multiplex PCR. Among millions of clones, 85% to 95% were seen once, and the ten largest hold 0.3% to 0.4%. Sequenced: naive CD4+ T cells from PBMCs. The subset is: CD45RA+ positively selected. Receptor source: a young man in good health. Some clones in this sample may be carry-over from other donors' samples.

The chain uses TRBV7-6 and TRBJ1-5; D uncertain. V dropped 5 bases and J dropped 7 bases, with 24 bases sitting between them. The V gene's germline CDR1 is SGHVS and CDR2 FNYEAQ. The CDR3 is 17 amino acids. The DNA for the CDR3 is TGTGCCAGCAGCACCCCCCGGCTAGGTCCTGTATGCCAGCCCCAGCATTTT. It specifies CASSTPRLGPVCQPQHF.

The chain couples TRBV7-8 to TRBJ2-5, with 11 positions matching TRBD2. This CDR3 contains 16 residues. V shed 4 bases and J 5 bases; nucleotides not matched to a gene: 9. Per germline, CDR1 SGHVS and CDR2 FQNEAQ. CDR3 sequence reads: CASSSGLAAGDETQYF. Here the CDR3 DNA reads TGTGCCAGCAGCTCGGGACTAGCGGCAGGGGACGAGACCCAGTACTTC.

The chain is built from TRBV5-4 and TRBJ2-3, with TRBD2 matching 7 bases. This CDR3 has 17 residues. Germline CDR1 and CDR2: SGHNT and YYREEE (reference sequence). The V segment lost 10 bases and the J segment 0 bases; nucleotides outside the gene matches: 17. CDR3 in amino acids: CAVQRDGRGRSTDTQYF. The CDR3 DNA reads TGTGCCGTCCAGCGGGACGGGAGAGGGCGTAGCACAGATACGCAGTATTTT.

The rearrangement uses TRBV30 and TRBJ2-2; 7 positions agree with TRBD2. J lost 2 bases, V lost 0 bases, and 6 bases had no gene match. This CDR3 has 16 residues. Per germline, CDR1 GTSNPN and CDR2 SVGIG (reference sequence). The CDR3, as DNA: TGTGCCTGGAGTGTATCGGCGGGGGTAAACACCGGGGAGCTGTTTTTT. Amino acid sequence: CAWSVSAGVNTGELFF.

The chain joins TRBV28 to TRBJ1-5, with 7 bases lining up with TRBD1. Losses at the gene ends were 4 bases for V and 6 bases for J; bases not matched to a gene: 9. From germline, CDR1 is MDHEN and CDR2 SYDVKM. This CDR3 has 15 amino acids. The CDR3 here is CASSWVGGGGQPQHF. The CDR3 nucleotides are TGTGCCAGCAGTTGGGTAGGAGGGGGCGGTCAGCCCCAGCATTTT.

The chain recombines TRBV7-9 with TRBJ2-7, with D uncertain. Germline CDR1 SEHNR, CDR2 FQNEAQ (reference sequence). This CDR3 has 12 residues. V shed 4 bases and J shed 6 bases, with 10 bases lying between them. CDR3 amino acids: CASSYLTGEQYF. The CDR3 nucleotides read TGTGCCAGCAGCTATCTGACGGGCGAGCAGTACTTC.

The gene calls are TRBV9 and TRBJ2-5, with 12 nucleotides matching TRBD2. The trim removed 2 bases at V and 4 bases at J, leaving 3 bases unmatched. Germline CDR1 and CDR2: SGDLS and YYNGEE. This CDR3 region has 15 residues. The CDR3 region has the DNA TGTGCCAGCAGCGTTCCGGGACTAGCGGGAGAGACCCAGTACTTC. Translating gives CASSVPGLAGETQYF.

The rearrangement joins TRBV7-6 to TRBJ2-7; D ambiguous. The CDR3 is made up of 15 amino acids. V was cut by 6 bases and J by 2 bases, with 17 bases left in between. CDR1 is SGHVS and CDR2 is FNYEAQ in the germline V gene. CDR3 sequence reads: CASSSGRNRPYEQYF. In DNA form, the CDR3 reads TGTGCCAGCAGTTCCGGACGCAATCGACCCTACGAGCAGTACTTC.

The V and J genes are TRBV19 and TRBJ2-3; possible D gene TRBD1, 5 bases. Germline lookup yields CDR1 LNHDA and CDR2 SQIVND (reference sequence). CDR3 length: 13 amino acids. Trimming cost V 10 bases and J 2 bases, with 13 bases left between them. Written as DNA, the CDR3 is TGTGCCACCAACGCAGGGTCCACAGATACGCAGTATTTT. Encoded protein: CATNAGSTDTQYF.

As concerns this clone: Other DNA sequences in this sample translate to the same CDR3. J is TRBJ2-5 and V is TRBV5-1; 7 bases fit TRBD1. With 3 bases clipped from V and 2 bases from J, the junction kept 4 bases outside the gene matches. The CDR3 contains 14 residues. The germline V gene encodes CDR1 SGHRS and CDR2 YFSETQ. CDR3 nucleotides: TGCGCCAGCAGCTCTGGGACAGCGCAAGAGACCCAGTACTTC. The encoded protein is CASSSGTAQETQYF.

The chain is built from TRBV11-3 and TRBJ2-2; no reliable D call. The CDR3 consists of 13 residues. CDR1 is SGHNT and CDR2 is YENEEA in the germline V gene. V gave up 5 bases and J gave up 5 bases, with 9 bases separating them. This CDR3 reads CASSHSRTGELFF. In DNA form, the CDR3 reads TGTGCCAGCAGCCATTCCCGTACCGGGGAGCTGTTTTTT. The whole variable domain, filled in from reference TRBV11-3 and TRBJ2-2, reads EAGVVQSPRYKIIEKKQPVAFWCNPISGHNTLYWYLQNLGQGPELLIRYENEEAVDDSQLPKDRFSAERLKGVDSTLKIQPAELGDSAVYLCASSHSRTGELFFGEGSRLTVL.

The chain has TRBV2 and TRBJ1-4; D gene unclear. The CDR3 runs to 15 residues. Germline CDR1 and CDR2: SNHLY and FYNNEI. The germline V and J ends were trimmed by 0 bases and 8 bases, with 13 bases remaining between them. In nucleotides, the CDR3 is TGTGCCAGCAGTGAAGCGACCTCCGGGAAGGAAAAACTGTTTTTT. This translates into CASSEATSGKEKLFF.

This clone occurred once. This chain links TRBV30 with TRBJ2-5; 16 nucleotides align to TRBD2. Germline CDR1 and CDR2: GTSNPN and SVGIG (reference sequence). Unmatched junction bases numbered 5, after V lost 2 bases and J lost 5 bases. There are 16 residues in the CDR3. The CDR3 here is CAWSPGTSGRGETQYF. For the CDR3, the DNA is TGTGCCTGGAGTCCCGGGACTAGCGGGAGGGGGGAGACCCAGTACTTC. Complete variable domain (other parts from reference TRBV30 and TRBJ2-5): SQTIHQWPATLVQPVGSPLSLECTVEGTSNPNLYWYRQAAGRGLQLLFYSVGIGQISSEVPQNLSASRPQDRQFILSSKKLLLSDSGFYLCAWSPGTSGRGETQYFGPGTRLLVL.

V is TRBV9 and J is TRBJ2-1; TRBD1 matches at 9 bases. The junction had 7 bases not matched to a gene; V was cut back by 0 bases and J by 9 bases. Germline CDR1 is SGDLS and CDR2 is YYNGEE. This CDR3 has 15 residues. CDR3 residues: CASSVGWGQGGEQFF. The CDR3 DNA is TGTGCCAGCAGCGTAGGGTGGGGACAGGGTGGTGAGCAGTTCTTC.

CDR3 coding DNA: TGTGCCAGCAGTGAATGGGGGGGCGGGCCCTACGAGCAGTACTTC. This codes for CASSEWGGGPYEQYF. The chain combines TRBV6-1 with TRBJ2-7; tentatively, D is TRBD2 (7 bases). Germline assignment: CDR1 MNHNS and CDR2 SASEGT. Between the trimmed V and J ends, which lost 2 bases and 2 bases, there was a span of 13 bases. This CDR3 spans 15 amino acids.

CDR3 sequence reads: CASSPGGRETQYF. The DNA for the CDR3 is TGCGCCAGCAGCCCGGGAGGGCGGGAGACCCAGTACTTC. The chain has TRBV5-1 and TRBJ2-5, with 8 nucleotides matching TRBD2. V shed 4 bases, J shed 5 bases, and the junction held 4 bases outside the gene matches. The CDR3 covers 13 residues. Germline V gene sequence: CDR1 SGHRS, CDR2 YFSETQ.

This clone has more than one count but fewer than ten. This CDR3 is also generated by other DNA sequences in the sample. This chain links TRBV28 with TRBJ1-1; D is possibly TRBD1 (6 bases). The CDR3 totals 13 residues. Per germline, CDR1 MDHEN and CDR2 SYDVKM. Between the trimmed V and J ends, which lost 2 bases and 5 bases, there was a span of 9 bases. The CDR3 DNA reads TGTGCCAGCAGTTTAACAGGGAGGACTGAAGCTTTCTTT. Protein sequence: CASSLTGRTEAFF.

This sequence joins TRBV6-5 and TRBJ1-1, with D unclear. The CDR3 runs to 11 residues. Per the germline V gene, CDR1 is MNHEY and CDR2 is SVGAGI. With 6 bases removed from V and 8 bases from J, the gap between germline ends came to 10 bases. CDR3 amino acids: CASSSNAEAFF. The CDR3 nucleotides are TGTGCCAGCAGCTCCAATGCGGAAGCTTTCTTT.

As regards this clone: Other DNA sequences in the same sample also yield this CDR3. The chain uses TRBV5-1 and TRBJ2-3; no definite D call. V was pared by 4 bases and J by 0 bases, with 9 bases between. The CDR3 totals 14 residues. Germline V gene lookup returns CDR1 SGHRS and CDR2 YFSETQ. The CDR3 loop is CASSPPASTDTQYF. The CDR3 DNA follows: TGCGCCAGCAGCCCCCCCGCTAGCACAGATACGCAGTATTTT.

Points on this clone: This same CDR3 is encoded by further DNA sequences in the sample. The CDR3 reads CASSLGGRTDTQYF. For the CDR3, the DNA is TGCGCCAGCAGCTTGGGCGGCCGAACAGATACGCAGTATTTT. V is TRBV5-1 and J is TRBJ2-3; no clear D gene. This CDR3 spans 14 amino acids. The V gene lost 0 bases and the J gene lost 3 bases, with 8 bases spanning the gap. The germline V gene encodes CDR1 SGHRS and CDR2 YFSETQ.

J is TRBJ2-1 and V is TRBV15; 8 bases agree with TRBD2. V dropped 2 bases and J dropped 6; count of bases not matched to a gene: 6. The CDR3 is made up of 15 amino acids. Germline loops: CDR1 LNHNV, CDR2 YYDKDF (reference sequence). CDR3 nucleotides: TGTGCCACCAGCAGAACGGGACTAGACCCCAATGAGCAGTTCTTC. Its protein product is CATSRTGLDPNEQFF.

V usage is TRBV28 and J usage is TRBJ1-1; D perhaps matches TRBD1 (6 bases). V dropped 1 base and J dropped 0 bases, with 15 bases sitting between them. Germline V gene data show CDR1 as MDHEN and CDR2 as SYDVKM. This CDR3 spans 17 amino acids. The CDR3 DNA reads TGTGCCAGCAGTTTATACGACAGGTTCTTCATGAACACTGAAGCTTTCTTT. Translating it yields CASSLYDRFFMNTEAFF. The whole variable domain, filled in from reference TRBV28 and TRBJ1-1, reads DVKVTQSSRYLVKRTGEKVFLECVQDMDHENMFWYRQDPGLGLRLIYFSYDVKMKEKGDIPEGYSVSREKKERFSLILESASTNQTSMYLCASSLYDRFFMNTEAFFGQGTRLTVV.

This clone was seen only once. The chain carries TRBV28 and TRBJ1-2; D is unresolved. There are 14 residues in the CDR3. CDR1 and CDR2 from the germline V gene are MDHEN and SYDVKM. V was shortened by 3 bases and J by 3 bases, with 11 bases between the two germline ends. CDR3: CASSFPGKYYGYTF. CDR3 nucleotides: TGTGCCAGCAGTTTTCCCGGGAAATACTATGGCTACACCTTC.

The gene calls are TRBV18 and TRBJ1-6; perhaps TRBD1 as D (5 bases). V lost 6 bases and J 10 bases, leaving 19 bases between the germline ends. Germline V gives CDR1 KGHSH, CDR2 LQKENI. The CDR3 extends over 15 amino acids. The CDR3 bases are TGTGCCAGCTCTCCAGTTTCGGGGGTCGGGTCACCCCTCCACTTT. Its translation: CASSPVSGVGSPLHF. The entire variable domain, with the rest obtained from reference TRBV18 and TRBJ1-6, is as follows: NAGVMQNPRHLVRRRGQEARLRCSPMKGHSHVYWYRQLPEEGLKFMVYLQKENIIDESGMPKERFSAEFPKEGPSILRIQQVVRGDSAAYFCASSPVSGVGSPLHFGNGTRLTVT.

This chain connects TRBV6-6 to TRBJ2-1; D tentatively reads TRBD1 or TRBD2 (5 bases each). V gave up 5 bases and J gave up 0 bases, with 11 bases separating them. Germline V gives CDR1 MNHNY, CDR2 SVGAGI (reference sequence). This CDR3 has 15 residues. Here the CDR3 reads CASSQDGTSYNEQFF. CDR3 coding DNA: TGTGCCAGCAGTCAAGACGGGACCTCCTACAATGAGCAGTTCTTC.

The chain combines TRBV6-4 with TRBJ2-1, with D perhaps TRBD2 (5 bases). CDR1 and CDR2 from the germline V gene are MRHNA and SNTAGT. The V and J ends lost 3 bases and 12 bases respectively, with 15 bases between them. The CDR3 has 13 residues. CDR3 sequence (DNA): TGTGCCAGCAGTGAATCTAGGCGAGGGCGGCAGTTCTTC. Translated, it gives CASSESRRGRQFF.